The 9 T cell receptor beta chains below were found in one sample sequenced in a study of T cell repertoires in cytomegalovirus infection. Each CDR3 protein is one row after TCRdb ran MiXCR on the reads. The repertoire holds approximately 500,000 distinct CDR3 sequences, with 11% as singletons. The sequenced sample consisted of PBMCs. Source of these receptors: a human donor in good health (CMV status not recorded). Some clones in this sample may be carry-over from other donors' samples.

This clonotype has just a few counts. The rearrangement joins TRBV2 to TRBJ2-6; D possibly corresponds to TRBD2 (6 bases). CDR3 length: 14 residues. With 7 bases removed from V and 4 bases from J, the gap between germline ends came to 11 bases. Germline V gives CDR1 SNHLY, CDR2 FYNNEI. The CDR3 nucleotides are TGTGCCAGCATTGGGGCGGGAGGGGCCAACGTCCTGACTTTC. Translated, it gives CASIGAGGANVLTF. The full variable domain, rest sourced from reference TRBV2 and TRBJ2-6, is EPEVTQTPSHQVTQMGQEVILRCVPISNHLYFYWYRQILGQKVEFLVSFYNNEISEKSEIFDDQFSVERPDGSNFTLKIRSTKLEDSAMYFCASIGAGGANVLTFGAGSRLTVL.

The CDR3 coding sequence is TGTGCCAGCAGCCAAGTGTTAGGTGGGCGGGGGGTCCACAATGAGCAGTTCTTC. Amino acid sequence: CASSQVLGGRGVHNEQFF. This chain uses TRBV4-2 with TRBJ2-1, with TRBD2 matching over 8 bases. The CDR3 contains 18 residues. CDR1 is LGHNA and CDR2 is YNFKEQ in the germline V gene. V lost 1 base and J lost 5; bases outside the gene matches: 13.

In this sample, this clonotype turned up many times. The CDR3 protein is CASMRARNQPQHF. The CDR3 nucleotides are TGTGCCAGCATGAGGGCCCGCAATCAGCCCCAGCATTTT. This chain joins TRBV12-3 or TRBV12-4 and TRBJ1-5; D is unclear. V lost 7 bases and J lost 2, with 9 bases in between. CDR3 length: 13 amino acids.

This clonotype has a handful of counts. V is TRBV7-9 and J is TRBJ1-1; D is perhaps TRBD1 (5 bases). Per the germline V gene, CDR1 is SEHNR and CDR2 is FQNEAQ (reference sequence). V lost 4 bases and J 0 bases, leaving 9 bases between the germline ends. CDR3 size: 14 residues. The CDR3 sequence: CASSYDSVNTEAFF. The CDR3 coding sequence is TGTGCCAGCAGCTATGACAGTGTGAACACTGAAGCTTTCTTT. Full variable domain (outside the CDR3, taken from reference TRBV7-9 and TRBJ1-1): DTGVSQNPRHKITKRGQNVTFRCDPISEHNRLYWYRQTLGQGPEFLTYFQNEAQLEKSRLLSDRFSAERPKGSFSTLEIQRTEQGDSAMYLCASSYDSVNTEAFFGQGTRLTVV.

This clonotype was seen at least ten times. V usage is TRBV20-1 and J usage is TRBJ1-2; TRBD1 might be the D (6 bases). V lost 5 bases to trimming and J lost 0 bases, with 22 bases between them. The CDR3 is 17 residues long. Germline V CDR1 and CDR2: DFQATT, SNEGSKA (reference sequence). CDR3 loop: CSAGGGVWTETNYGYTF. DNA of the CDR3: TGCAGTGCTGGGGGTGGGGTCTGGACAGAAACTAACTATGGCTACACCTTC.

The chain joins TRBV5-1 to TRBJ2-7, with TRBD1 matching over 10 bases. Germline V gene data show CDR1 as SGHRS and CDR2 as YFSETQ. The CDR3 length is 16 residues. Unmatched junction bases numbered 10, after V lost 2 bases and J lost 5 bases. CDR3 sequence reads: CASSLRTTGGMDEQYF. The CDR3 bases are TGCGCCAGCAGCTTAAGAACGACAGGGGGCATGGACGAGCAGTACTTC.

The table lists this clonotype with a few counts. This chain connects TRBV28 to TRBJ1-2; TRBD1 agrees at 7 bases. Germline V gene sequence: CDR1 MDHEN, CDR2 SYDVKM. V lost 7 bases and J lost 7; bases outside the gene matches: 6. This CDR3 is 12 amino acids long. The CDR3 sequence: CASTSGGSGYTF. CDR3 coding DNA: TGTGCCAGCACTTCAGGGGGAAGTGGCTACACCTTC.

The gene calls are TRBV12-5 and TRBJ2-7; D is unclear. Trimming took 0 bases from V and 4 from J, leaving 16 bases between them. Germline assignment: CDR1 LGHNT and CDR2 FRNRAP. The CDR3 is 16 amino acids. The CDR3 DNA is TGTGCTAGTGGTTTGGTACTATCCTACGACCTGTACGAGCAGTACTTC. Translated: CASGLVLSYDLYEQYF.

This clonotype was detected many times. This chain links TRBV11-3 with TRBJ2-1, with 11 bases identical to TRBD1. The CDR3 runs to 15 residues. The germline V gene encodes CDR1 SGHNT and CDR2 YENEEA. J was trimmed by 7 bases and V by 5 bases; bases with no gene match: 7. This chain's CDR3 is CASSPDRGRLNEQFF. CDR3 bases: TGTGCCAGCAGCCCGGACAGGGGGCGCCTGAATGAGCAGTTCTTC.